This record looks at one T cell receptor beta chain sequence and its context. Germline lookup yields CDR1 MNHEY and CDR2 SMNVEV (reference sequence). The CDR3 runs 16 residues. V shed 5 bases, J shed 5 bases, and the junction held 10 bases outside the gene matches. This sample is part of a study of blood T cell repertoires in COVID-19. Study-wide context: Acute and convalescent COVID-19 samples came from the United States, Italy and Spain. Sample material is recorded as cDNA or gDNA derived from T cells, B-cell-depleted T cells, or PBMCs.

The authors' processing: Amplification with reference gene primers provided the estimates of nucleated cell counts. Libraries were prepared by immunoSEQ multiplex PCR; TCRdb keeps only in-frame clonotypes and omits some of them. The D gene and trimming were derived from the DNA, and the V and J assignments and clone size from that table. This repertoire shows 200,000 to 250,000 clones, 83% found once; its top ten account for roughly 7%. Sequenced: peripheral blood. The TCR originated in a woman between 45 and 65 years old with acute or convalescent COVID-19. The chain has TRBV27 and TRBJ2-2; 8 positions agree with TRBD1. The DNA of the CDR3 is TGTGCCAGCAGTCCCCGACAGGGGTTTTGGACCGGGGAGCTGTTTTTT. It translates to CASSPRQGFWTGELFF.